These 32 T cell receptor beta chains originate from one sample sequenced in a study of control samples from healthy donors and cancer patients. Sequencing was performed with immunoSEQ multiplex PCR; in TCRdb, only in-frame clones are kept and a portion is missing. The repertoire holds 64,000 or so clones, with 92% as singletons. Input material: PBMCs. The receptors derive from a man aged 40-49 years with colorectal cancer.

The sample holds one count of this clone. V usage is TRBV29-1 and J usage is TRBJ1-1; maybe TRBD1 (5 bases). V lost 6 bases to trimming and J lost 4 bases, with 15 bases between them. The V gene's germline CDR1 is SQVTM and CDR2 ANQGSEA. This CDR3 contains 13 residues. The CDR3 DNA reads TGCAGCGTGCAGACATCCAGGGCCACTGAAGCTTTCTTT. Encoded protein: CSVQTSRATEAFF.

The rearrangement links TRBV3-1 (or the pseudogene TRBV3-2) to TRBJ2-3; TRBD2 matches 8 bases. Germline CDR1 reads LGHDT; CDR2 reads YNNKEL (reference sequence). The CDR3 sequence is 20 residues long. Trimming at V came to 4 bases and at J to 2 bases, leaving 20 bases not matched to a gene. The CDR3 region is CASSPRWGSRGASSTDTQYF. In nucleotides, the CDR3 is TGTGCCAGCAGCCCGAGATGGGGGTCGCGGGGGGCCTCTTCCACAGATACGCAGTATTTT.

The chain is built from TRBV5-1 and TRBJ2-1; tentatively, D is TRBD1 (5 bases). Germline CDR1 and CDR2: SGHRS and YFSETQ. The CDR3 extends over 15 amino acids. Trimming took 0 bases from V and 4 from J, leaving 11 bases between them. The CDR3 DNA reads TGCGCCAGCAGCTTGGAATCAGGGAAATACAATGAGCAGTTCTTC. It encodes CASSLESGKYNEQFF.

CDR3 sequence reads: CASSQTQGYEQYF. The DNA of the CDR3 is TGCGCCAGCAGCCAGACGCAGGGGTACGAGCAGTACTTC. The V gene is TRBV4-3, the J gene TRBJ2-7, with D perhaps matching TRBD1 (6 bases). The germline V gene has CDR1 LGHNA and CDR2 YSLEER. The CDR3 totals 13 residues. The V and J ends lost 3 bases and 4 bases respectively, with 10 bases between them.

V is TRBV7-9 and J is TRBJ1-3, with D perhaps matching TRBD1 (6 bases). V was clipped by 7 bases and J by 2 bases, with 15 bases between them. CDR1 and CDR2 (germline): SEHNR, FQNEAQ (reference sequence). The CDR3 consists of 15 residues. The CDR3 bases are TGTGCCAGCACCCTCTGGGGGGCGGCTGGAAACACCATATATTTT. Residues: CASTLWGAAGNTIYF.

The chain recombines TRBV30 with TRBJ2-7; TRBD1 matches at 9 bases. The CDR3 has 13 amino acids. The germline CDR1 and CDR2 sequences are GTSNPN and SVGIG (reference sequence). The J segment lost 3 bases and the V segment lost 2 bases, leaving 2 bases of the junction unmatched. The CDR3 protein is CAWSRDRDYEQYF. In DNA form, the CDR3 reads TGTGCCTGGAGTAGGGACAGGGACTACGAGCAGTACTTC.

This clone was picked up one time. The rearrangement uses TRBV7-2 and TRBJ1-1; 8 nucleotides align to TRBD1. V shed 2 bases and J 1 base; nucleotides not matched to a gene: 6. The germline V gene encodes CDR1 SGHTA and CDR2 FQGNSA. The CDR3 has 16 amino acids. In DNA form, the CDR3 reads TGTGCCAGCAGCTTACGTGGACAGGGAGGGAACACTGAAGCTTTCTTT. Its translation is CASSLRGQGGNTEAFF.

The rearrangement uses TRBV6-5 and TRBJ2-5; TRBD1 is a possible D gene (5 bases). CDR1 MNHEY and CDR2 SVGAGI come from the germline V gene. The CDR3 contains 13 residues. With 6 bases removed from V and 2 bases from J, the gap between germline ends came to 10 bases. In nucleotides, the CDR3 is TGTGCCAGCAGGACGACAGCTCAAGAGACCCAGTACTTC. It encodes CASRTTAQETQYF.

Written as DNA, the CDR3 is TGTGCCTGGATGGGGGACTATACGAACACCGGGGAGCTGTTTTTT. The encoded protein is CAWMGDYTNTGELFF. The chain recombines TRBV30 with TRBJ2-2; 7 bases are a match to TRBD2. From germline, CDR1 is GTSNPN and CDR2 SVGIG (reference sequence). After removal of 4 bases from V and 0 bases from J, the junction contained 5 bases not matched to a gene. The CDR3 sequence is 15 residues long.

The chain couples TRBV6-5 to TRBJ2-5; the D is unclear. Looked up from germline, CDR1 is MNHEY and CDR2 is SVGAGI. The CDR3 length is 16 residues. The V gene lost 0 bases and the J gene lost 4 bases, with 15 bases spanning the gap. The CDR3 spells CASSYSRQSRRETQYF. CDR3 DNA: TGTGCCAGCAGTTACTCGAGGCAGAGTAGACGAGAGACCCAGTACTTC.

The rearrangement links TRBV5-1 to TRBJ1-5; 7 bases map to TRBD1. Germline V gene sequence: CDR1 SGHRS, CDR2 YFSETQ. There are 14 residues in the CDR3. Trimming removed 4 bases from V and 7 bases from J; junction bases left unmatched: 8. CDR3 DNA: TGCGCCAGCAGCAGCGGGGACAGCGCCCAGCCCCAGCATTTT. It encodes CASSSGDSAQPQHF.

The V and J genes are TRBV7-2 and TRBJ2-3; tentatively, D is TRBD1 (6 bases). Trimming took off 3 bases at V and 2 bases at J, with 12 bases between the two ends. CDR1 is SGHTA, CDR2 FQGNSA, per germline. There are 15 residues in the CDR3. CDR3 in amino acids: CASSFQGMSTDTQYF. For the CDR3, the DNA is TGTGCCAGCAGCTTCCAGGGGATGTCCACAGATACGCAGTATTTT.

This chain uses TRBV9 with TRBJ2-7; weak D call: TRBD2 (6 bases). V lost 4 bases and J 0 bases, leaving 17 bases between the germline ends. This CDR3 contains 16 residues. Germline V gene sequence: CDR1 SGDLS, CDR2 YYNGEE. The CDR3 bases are TGTGCCAGCAGCCCTACCGGGGGACCCTTCTCCTACGAGCAGTACTTC. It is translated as CASSPTGGPFSYEQYF.

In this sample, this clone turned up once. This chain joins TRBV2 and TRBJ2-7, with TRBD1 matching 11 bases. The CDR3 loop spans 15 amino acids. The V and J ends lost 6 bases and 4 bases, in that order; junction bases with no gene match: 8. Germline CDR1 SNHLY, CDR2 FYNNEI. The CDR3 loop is CASRGGQGDLYEQYF. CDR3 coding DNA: TGTGCCAGCAGGGGGGGACAGGGGGATCTATACGAGCAGTACTTC.

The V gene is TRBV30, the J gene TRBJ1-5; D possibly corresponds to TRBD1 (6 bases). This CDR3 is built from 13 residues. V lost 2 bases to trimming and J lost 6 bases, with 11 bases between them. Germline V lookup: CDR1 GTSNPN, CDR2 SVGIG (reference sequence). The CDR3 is CAWSTQGLQPQHF. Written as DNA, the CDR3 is TGTGCCTGGAGTACCCAGGGGCTTCAGCCCCAGCATTTT.

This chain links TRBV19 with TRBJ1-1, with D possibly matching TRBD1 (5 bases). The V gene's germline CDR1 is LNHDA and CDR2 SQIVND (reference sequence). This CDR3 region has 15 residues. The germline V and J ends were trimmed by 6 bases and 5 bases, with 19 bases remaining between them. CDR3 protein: CASRTQGGTGTEAFF. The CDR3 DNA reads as TGTGCCAGTAGAACGCAGGGTGGGACGGGGACTGAAGCTTTCTTT.

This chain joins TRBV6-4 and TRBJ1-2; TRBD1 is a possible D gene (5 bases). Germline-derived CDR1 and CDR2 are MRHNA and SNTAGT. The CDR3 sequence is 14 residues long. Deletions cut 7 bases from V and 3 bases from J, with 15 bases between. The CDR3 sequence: CASNDGGRYYGYTF. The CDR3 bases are TGTGCCAGCAACGACGGGGGGAGGTACTATGGCTACACCTTC.

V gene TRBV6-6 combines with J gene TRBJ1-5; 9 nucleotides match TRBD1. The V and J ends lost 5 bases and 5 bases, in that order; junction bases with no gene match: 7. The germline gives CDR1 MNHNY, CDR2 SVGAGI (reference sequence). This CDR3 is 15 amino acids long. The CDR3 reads CASSAWDRDHQPQHF. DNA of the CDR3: TGTGCCAGCAGTGCATGGGACAGGGACCATCAGCCCCAGCATTTT.

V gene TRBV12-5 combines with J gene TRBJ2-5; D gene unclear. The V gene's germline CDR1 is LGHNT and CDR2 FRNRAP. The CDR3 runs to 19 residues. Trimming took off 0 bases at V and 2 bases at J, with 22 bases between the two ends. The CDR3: CASGLVLFGVGRSQETQYF. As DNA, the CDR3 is TGTGCTAGTGGTTTGGTTCTTTTTGGCGTAGGCCGTTCACAAGAGACCCAGTACTTC. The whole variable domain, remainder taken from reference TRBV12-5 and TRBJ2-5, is DARVTQTPRHKVTEMGQEVTMRCQPILGHNTVFWYRQTMMQGLELLAYFRNRAPLDDSGMPKDRFSAEMPDATLATLKIQPSEPRDSAVYFCASGLVLFGVGRSQETQYFGPGTRLLVL.

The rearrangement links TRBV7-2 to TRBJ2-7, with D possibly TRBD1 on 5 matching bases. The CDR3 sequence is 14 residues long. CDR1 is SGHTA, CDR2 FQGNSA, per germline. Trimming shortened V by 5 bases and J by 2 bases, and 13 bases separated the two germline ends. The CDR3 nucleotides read TGTGCCAGCAGCCTCCCAGGGTCCACCTACGAGCAGTACTTC. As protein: CASSLPGSTYEQYF.

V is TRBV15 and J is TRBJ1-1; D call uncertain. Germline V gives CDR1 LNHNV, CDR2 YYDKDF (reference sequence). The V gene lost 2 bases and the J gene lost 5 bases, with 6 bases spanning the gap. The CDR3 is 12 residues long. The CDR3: CATSRQGTEAFF. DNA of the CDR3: TGTGCCACCAGCAGACAAGGTACTGAAGCTTTCTTT.

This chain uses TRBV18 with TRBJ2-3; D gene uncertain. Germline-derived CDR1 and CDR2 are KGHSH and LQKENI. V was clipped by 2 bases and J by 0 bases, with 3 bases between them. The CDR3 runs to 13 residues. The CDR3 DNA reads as TGTGCCAGCTCACCAGACAGCACAGATACGCAGTATTTT. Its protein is CASSPDSTDTQYF.

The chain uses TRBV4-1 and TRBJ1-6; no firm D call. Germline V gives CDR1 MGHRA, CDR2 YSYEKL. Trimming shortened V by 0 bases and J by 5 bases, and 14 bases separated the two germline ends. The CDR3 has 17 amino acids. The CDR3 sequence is CASSQDPTSSDNSPLHF. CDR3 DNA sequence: TGCGCCAGCAGCCAAGATCCGACTTCTTCAGATAATTCACCCCTCCACTTT.

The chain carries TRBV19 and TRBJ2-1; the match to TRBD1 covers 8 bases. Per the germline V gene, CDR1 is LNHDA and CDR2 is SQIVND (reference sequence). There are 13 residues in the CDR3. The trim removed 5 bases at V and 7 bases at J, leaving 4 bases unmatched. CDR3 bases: TGTGCCAGTAGTCCGGACAGGGCGAATGAGCAGTTCTTC. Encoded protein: CASSPDRANEQFF.

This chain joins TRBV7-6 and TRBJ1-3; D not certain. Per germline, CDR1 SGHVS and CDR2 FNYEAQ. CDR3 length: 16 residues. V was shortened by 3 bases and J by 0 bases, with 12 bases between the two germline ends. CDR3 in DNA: TGTGCCAGCAGCTTGAGGGCGGGCAGCTCTGGAAACACCATATATTTT. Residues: CASSLRAGSSGNTIYF.

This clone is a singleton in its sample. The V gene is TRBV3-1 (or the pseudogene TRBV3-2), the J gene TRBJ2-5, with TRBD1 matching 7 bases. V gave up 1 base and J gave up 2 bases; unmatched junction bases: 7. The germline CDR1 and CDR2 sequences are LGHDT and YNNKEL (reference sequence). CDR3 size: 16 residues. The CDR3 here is CASSQGQGVRQETQYF. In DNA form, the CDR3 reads TGTGCCAGCAGCCAAGGCCAGGGGGTACGGCAAGAGACCCAGTACTTC.

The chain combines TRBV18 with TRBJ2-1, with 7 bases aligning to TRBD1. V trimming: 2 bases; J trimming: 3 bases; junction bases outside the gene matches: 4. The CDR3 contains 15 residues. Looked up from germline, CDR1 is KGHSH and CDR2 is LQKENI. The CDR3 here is CASSPLGTDYNEQFF. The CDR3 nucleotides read TGTGCCAGCTCACCATTAGGGACAGACTACAATGAGCAGTTCTTC.

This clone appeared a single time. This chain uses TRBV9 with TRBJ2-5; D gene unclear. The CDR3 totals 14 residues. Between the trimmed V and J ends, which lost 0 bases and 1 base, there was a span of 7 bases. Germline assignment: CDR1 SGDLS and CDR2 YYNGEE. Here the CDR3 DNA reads TGTGCCAGCAGCGTAGATCCAGGCCAAGAGACCCAGTACTTC. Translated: CASSVDPGQETQYF.

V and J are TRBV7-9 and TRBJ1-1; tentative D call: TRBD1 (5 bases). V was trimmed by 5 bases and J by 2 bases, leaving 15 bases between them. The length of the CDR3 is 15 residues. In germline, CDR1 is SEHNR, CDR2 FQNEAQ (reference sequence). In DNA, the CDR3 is TGTGCCAGCAGCCGAGGGTCCCAGGGAAACACTGAAGCTTTCTTT. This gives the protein CASSRGSQGNTEAFF.

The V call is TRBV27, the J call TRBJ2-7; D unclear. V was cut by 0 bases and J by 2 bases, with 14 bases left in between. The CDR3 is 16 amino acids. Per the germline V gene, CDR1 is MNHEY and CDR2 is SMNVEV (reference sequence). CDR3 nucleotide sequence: TGTGCCAGCAGTTTATCGGGCGCCCTTTCCGCCTACGAGCAGTACTTC. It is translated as CASSLSGALSAYEQYF.

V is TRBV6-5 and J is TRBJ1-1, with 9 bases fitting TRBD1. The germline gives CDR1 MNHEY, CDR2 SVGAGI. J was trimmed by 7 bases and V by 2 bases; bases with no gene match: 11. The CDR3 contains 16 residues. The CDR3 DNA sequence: TGTGCCAGCAGTTACCTGGTGGGGACAGGGAGAGGTGAAGCTTTCTTT. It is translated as CASSYLVGTGRGEAFF.

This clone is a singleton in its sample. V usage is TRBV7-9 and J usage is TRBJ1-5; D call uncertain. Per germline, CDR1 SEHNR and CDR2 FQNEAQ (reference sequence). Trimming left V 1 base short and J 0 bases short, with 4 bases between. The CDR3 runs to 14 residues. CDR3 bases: TGTGCCAGCAGCTTAGACAGTAGCAATCAGCCCCAGCATTTT. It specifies CASSLDSSNQPQHF.